A selection of T cell receptor beta chains follows, all from one sample in a study of molecular identifiers for immune sequencing clone quantification. MiXCR was run by TCRdb on the PCR reads, yielding one entry per CDR3 protein. The sample records approximately 550,000 distinct CDR3 sequences, about 21% being singletons. The sample comprised naive CD8+ T cells from blood, with Jurkat cell RNA spiked in. These receptors all stem from a human donor in good health. Some libraries in this study had Jurkat cell RNA spiked in. Both conserved end residues are part of each CDR3. A D gene is named only where the DNA matches it firmly. A clone size is listed for some rows: how often the clone was seen (once, few, many), or a class if it is expanded.

D	V	J	size	CDR3	DNA
TRBD2	TRBV19	TRBJ2-7	few	CASTPSGGTYEQYF	TGTGCCAGTACACCCAGCGGGGGAACCTACGAGCAGTACTTC
TRBD1	TRBV18	TRBJ2-3	-	CASSPSYGPGQGALGTDTQYF	TGTGCCAGCTCACCATCCTACGGGCCGGGACAGGGGGCGCTTGGGACAGATACGCAGTATTTT
TRBD2	TRBV14	TRBJ2-7	few	CASSQEGLAGGPNDEQYF	TGTGCCAGCAGCCAAGAGGGACTAGCGGGGGGCCCCAACGACGAGCAGTACTTC
TRBD1	TRBV28	TRBJ1-4	many	CASSQTGGREKLFF	TGTGCCAGCAGTCAAACAGGGGGTCGGGAAAAACTGTTTTTT
TRBD2	TRBV7-2	TRBJ2-1	few	CASSLAGGGANEQFF	TGTGCCAGCAGCTTAGCGGGCGGGGGGGCTAATGAGCAGTTCTTC
-	TRBV10-3	TRBJ2-7	-	CAIADRSSYEQYF	TGTGCCATCGCAGACAGAAGCTCCTACGAGCAGTACTTC
-	TRBV10-3	TRBJ1-4	few	CAISDLDRTEKLFF	TGTGCCATCAGTGATTTAGACAGGACGGAAAAACTGTTTTTT
-	TRBV4-3	TRBJ1-1	few	CASSQVTAMNTEAFF	TGCGCCAGCAGCCAAGTTACCGCCATGAACACTGAAGCTTTCTTT
TRBD2	TRBV20-1	TRBJ2-3	-	CSARAAGRLAGSYTDTQYF	TGCAGTGCTAGAGCCGCGGGTCGGCTAGCGGGATCCTACACAGATACGCAGTATTTT
-	TRBV27	TRBJ1-1	-	CASSFGGGVNTEAFF	TGTGCCAGCAGTTTTGGGGGGGGCGTGAACACTGAAGCTTTCTTT
TRBD1	TRBV29-1	TRBJ2-7	many	CSVGKFPGQGEASYEQYF	TGCAGCGTGGGCAAGTTCCCGGGACAGGGTGAGGCCTCCTACGAGCAGTACTTC
-	TRBV5-5	TRBJ1-3	many	CASSPGLSSGNTIYF	TGTGCCAGCAGCCCCGGCCTGAGCTCTGGAAACACCATATATTTT
TRBD2	TRBV7-6	TRBJ2-3	many	CASSSPVAGADTDTQYF	TGTGCCAGCAGCTCGCCGGTAGCGGGGGCAGACACAGATACGCAGTATTTT
-	TRBV12-3/TRBV12-4	TRBJ1-1	many	CASSFGGMNTEAFF	TGTGCCAGCAGTTTTGGGGGCATGAACACTGAAGCTTTCTTT
TRBD2	TRBV12-3/TRBV12-4	TRBJ2-3	few	CASRENSGGVTDTQYF	TGTGCCAGCAGGGAGAATAGCGGGGGGGTCACAGATACGCAGTATTTT
TRBD1	TRBV30	TRBJ1-1	-	CAWSVTGGYTEAFF	TGTGCCTGGAGTGTGACAGGGGGCTATACTGAAGCTTTCTTT
TRBD2	TRBV4-2	TRBJ2-1	-	CASSQDHYGRAGNEQFF	TGTGCCAGCAGCCAAGATCACTACGGGAGGGCCGGCAATGAGCAGTTCTTC
TRBD1	TRBV7-9	TRBJ2-5	many	CASSPPGQGETQYF	TGTGCCAGCAGCCCGCCGGGACAGGGTGAGACCCAGTACTTC
TRBD1	TRBV5-1	TRBJ1-1	-	CASSTGQGNTEAFF	TGCGCCAGCAGCACCGGACAGGGAAACACTGAAGCTTTCTTT
-	TRBV4-1	TRBJ2-1	-	CASSQTYRFSEQLF	TGCGCCAGCAGCCAGACCTACAGGTTTAGTGAGCAGCTCTTC
TRBD1	TRBV9	TRBJ2-3	many	CASSAQGAIVADTQYF	TGTGCCAGCAGCGCCCAGGGGGCGATAGTTGCAGATACGCAGTATTTT
-	TRBV5-6	TRBJ1-1	-	CASSLALQDQAFF	TGTGCCAGCAGCTTGGCGTTGCAGGATCAAGCTTTCTTT
-	TRBV6-5	TRBJ1-2	-	CASSYQLSKHKTGYTF	TGTGCCAGCAGTTACCAACTTTCTAAACACAAAACCGGCTACACCTTC
-	TRBV30	TRBJ1-1	many	CAWSSDSYTEAFF	TGTGCCTGGAGTTCGGACAGTTACACTGAAGCTTTCTTT
TRBD2	TRBV7-9	TRBJ2-1	few	CASSLRERLDEQFF	TGTGCCAGCAGCTTGCGGGAGCGTCTAGATGAGCAGTTCTTC
-	TRBV11-2	TRBJ1-1	-	CASSLYGGGDTEAFF	TGTGCCAGCAGCTTATATGGGGGCGGGGACACTGAAGCTTTCTTT
-	TRBV27	TRBJ2-3	many	CASRGLGADTQYF	TGTGCCAGCAGGGGACTCGGGGCAGATACGCAGTATTTT
-	TRBV6-2/TRBV6-3	TRBJ1-5	many	CASSYSPGGNQPQHF	TGTGCCAGCAGTTACAGCCCCGGCGGCAATCAGCCCCAGCATTTT
-	TRBV12-3/TRBV12-4	TRBJ2-1	few	CASSPGFNEQFF	TGTGCCAGCAGCCCAGGGTTCAATGAGCAGTTCTTC
TRBD2	TRBV6-1	TRBJ2-2	-	CASRDLAGAGELFF	TGTGCCAGCAGGGATCTAGCGGGAGCCGGGGAGCTGTTTTTT
TRBD1	TRBV7-6	TRBJ2-7	many	CASSGGQGIPYEQYF	TGTGCCAGCAGCGGGGGACAGGGTATCCCCTACGAGCAGTACTTC
-	TRBV4-1	TRBJ1-4	many	CASSRQPDGATNEKLFF	TGCGCCAGCAGCCGCCAACCGGACGGGGCAACTAATGAAAAACTGTTTTTT
-	TRBV6-5	TRBJ2-3	-	CASSYRGSLPGADTQYF	TGTGCCAGCAGTTACAGGGGTAGCCTCCCTGGCGCAGATACGCAGTATTTT
TRBD1	TRBV20-1	TRBJ2-7	few	CSAKTGNSYEQYF	TGCAGTGCTAAGACAGGGAACTCCTACGAGCAGTACTTC
-	TRBV12-3/TRBV12-4	TRBJ1-5	many	CASRVGGSNQPQHF	TGTGCCAGCAGGGTCGGGGGAAGCAATCAGCCCCAGCATTTT
TRBD2	TRBV11-2	TRBJ2-1	-	CASSPSRREVGYEQFF	TGTGCCAGCAGCCCGAGTAGGCGGGAGGTTGGATATGAGCAGTTCTTC